A single sample is the source of the 7 T cell receptor beta chains below, sequenced in a study of cytotoxic CD8 clonotypes in ibrutinib-treated CLL. Measured with immunoSEQ multiplex PCR; TCRdb has only the in-frame clones, and not every one. In the table there are nearly 100,000 clones, approximately 78% of which are singletons. The starting material was PBMCs, obtained after 12 months of ibrutinib treatment. These receptors all come from a human donor with chronic lymphocytic leukemia.

This sequence joins TRBV6-6 and TRBJ1-5; 7 nucleotides match TRBD1. The V gene's germline CDR1 is MNHNY and CDR2 SVGAGI (reference sequence). Trimming took 2 bases from V and 9 from J; bases not matched to a gene: 4. The CDR3 has 13 residues. CDR3 in amino acids: CASSYDRESPQHF. CDR3 nucleotide sequence: TGTGCCAGCAGTTACGACAGGGAATCGCCCCAGCATTTT.

This clone was seen just once. V gene TRBV5-1 combines with J gene TRBJ1-3; TRBD1 is a possible D gene (5 bases). This CDR3 is built from 14 residues. V was pared by 4 bases and J by 0 bases, with 8 bases between. Germline loops: CDR1 SGHRS, CDR2 YFSETQ. The CDR3: CASSGASSGNTIYF. CDR3 sequence (DNA): TGCGCCAGCAGCGGGGCGAGCTCTGGAAACACCATATATTTT.

This clone came up once. This chain uses TRBV9 with TRBJ1-3, with D possibly TRBD1 on 6 matching bases. CDR3 size: 19 residues. The germline V and J ends were trimmed by 3 bases and 2 bases, with 24 bases remaining between them. Germline lookup yields CDR1 SGDLS and CDR2 YYNGEE. CDR3 amino acids: CASSARAPGAAGTGNTIYF. CDR3 nucleotides: TGTGCCAGCAGCGCCCGAGCCCCAGGGGCCGCCGGAACTGGAAACACCATATATTTT. The full variable domain, rest sourced from reference TRBV9 and TRBJ1-3, is DSGVTQTPKHLITATGQRVTLRCSPRSGDLSVYWYQQSLDQGLQFLIQYYNGEERAKGNILERFSAQQFPDLHSELNLSSLELGDSALYFCASSARAPGAAGTGNTIYFGEGSWLTVV.

The J gene is TRBJ1-2, the V gene TRBV7-2; TRBD1 agrees at 8 bases. The length of the CDR3 is 17 residues. J gave up 3 bases and V 0 bases, and 9 bases lay outside the gene matches. Germline CDR1 reads SGHTA; CDR2 reads FQGNSA. Here the CDR3 reads CASSLAPQGARDYGYTF. The DNA for the CDR3 is TGTGCCAGCAGCTTAGCCCCTCAGGGGGCTCGTGACTATGGCTACACCTTC.

The chain joins TRBV6-5 to TRBJ1-2; unclear D gene. The length of the CDR3 is 15 residues. Trimming removed 5 bases at V and 0 bases at J, with 13 bases between. CDR1 and CDR2 from the germline V gene are MNHEY and SVGAGI. The CDR3 nucleotides are TGTGCCAGCAGTCCCTACAGAGAGGCTAACTATGGCTACACCTTC. Translation: CASSPYREANYGYTF.

This sequence joins TRBV11-2 and TRBJ1-1; D is possibly TRBD1 (5 bases). The ends were cut back, 1 base at V and 4 bases at J, with 13 bases in the middle. Germline V CDR1 and CDR2: SGHAT, FQNNGV. The CDR3 is 15 residues long. In DNA form, the CDR3 reads TGTGCCAGCAGCTTAGTGGACCAGGGAGTCACTGAAGCTTTCTTT. It specifies CASSLVDQGVTEAFF.

The rearrangement joins TRBV5-4 to TRBJ1-4, with 7 bases identical to TRBD1. Trimming took 4 bases from V and 3 from J; bases not matched to a gene: 3. CDR1 and CDR2 (germline): SGHNT, YYREEE (reference sequence). The CDR3 runs to 14 residues. The CDR3 bases are TGTGCCAGCAGCCTCGGGACAGCTAATGAAAAACTGTTTTTT. It specifies CASSLGTANEKLFF.